Following are 5 T cell receptor beta chains from one sample sequenced in a study of T cells expressing NK-cell markers. TCRdb reanalyzed the 5' RACE reads, giving one entry per CDR3 protein sequence and no DNA. In total, the table holds some 410,000 distinct CDR3 sequences. Sequenced sample: blood T cells: a sorted CD56 or NKG2C T cell subset, CD4+ or CD8+ T cells, or bulk PBMC T cells (not recorded which). All receptors come from a woman between 18 and 69 years old in good health.

The chain is built from TRBV24-1 and TRBJ2-3; TCRdb reports TRBD1, a call that lacks DNA to check it against. Germline CDR1 reads KGHDR; CDR2 reads SFDVKD. The CDR3 runs to 15 residues. The CDR3 loop reads CATSDLAGIADTQYF.

The chain joins TRBV24-1 to TRBJ2-3; the D call of TRBD2 rests on TCRdb alone, since no DNA is present to check it. CDR1 KGHDR and CDR2 SFDVKD come from the germline V gene. The CDR3 totals 13 residues. The CDR3 region is CATRVGQKDTQYF.

The chain combines TRBV20-1 with TRBJ1-3; TCRdb picks TRBD1, but there is no DNA to check that call. Germline CDR1 is DFQATT and CDR2 is SNEGSKA (reference sequence). The CDR3 loop spans 16 amino acids. The CDR3 spells CSASPDVPNSGNTIYF.

This rearrangement joins TRBV28 to TRBJ2-1; with no DNA, the TCRdb D assignment of TRBD2 cannot be verified. The CDR3 contains 15 residues. From germline, CDR1 is MDHEN and CDR2 SYDVKM. The CDR3 region is CASIPLAGGPHEQFF.

This chain links TRBV7-2 with TRBJ1-3. The length of the CDR3 is 14 residues. Germline CDR1 and CDR2: SGHTA and FQGNSA. The CDR3 sequence: CASSLSTSGNTIYF.